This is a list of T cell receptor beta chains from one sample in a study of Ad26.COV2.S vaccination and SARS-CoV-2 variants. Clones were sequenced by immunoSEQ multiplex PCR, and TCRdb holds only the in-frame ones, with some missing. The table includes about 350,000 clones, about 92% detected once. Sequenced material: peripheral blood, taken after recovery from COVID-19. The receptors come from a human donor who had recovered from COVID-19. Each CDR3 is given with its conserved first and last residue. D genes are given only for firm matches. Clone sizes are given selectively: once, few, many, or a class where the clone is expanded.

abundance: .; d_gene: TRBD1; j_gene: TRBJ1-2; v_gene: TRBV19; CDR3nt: TGTGCCAGTATCTCGGACAGGGCTAACTATGGCTACACCTTC; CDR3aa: CASISDRANYGYTF
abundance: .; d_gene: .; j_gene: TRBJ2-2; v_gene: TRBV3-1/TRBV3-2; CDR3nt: TGTGCCAGCAGCCAAGATTTAAAGGAAGCCGGGGAGCTGTTTTTT; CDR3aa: CASSQDLKEAGELFF
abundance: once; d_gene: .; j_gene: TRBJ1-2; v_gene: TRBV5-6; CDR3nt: TGTGCCAGCAGCCTGCGGGCAGAAGCTAACTATGGCTACACCTTC; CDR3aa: CASSLRAEANYGYTF
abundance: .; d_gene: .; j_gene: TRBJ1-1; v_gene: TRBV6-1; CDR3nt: TGTGCCAGCAGTGAAGCGGCAGTGAACACTGAAGCTTTCTTT; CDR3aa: CASSEAAVNTEAFF
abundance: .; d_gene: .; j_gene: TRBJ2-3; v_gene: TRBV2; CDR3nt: TGTGCCAGCACTTCCCGCCCGGCAGCAGATACGCAGTATTTT; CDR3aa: CASTSRPAADTQYF
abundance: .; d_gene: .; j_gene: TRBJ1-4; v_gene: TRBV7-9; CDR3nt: TGTGCCAGCGGTAGATTCGGGGGTTTTAGCGATGAAAAACTGTTTTTT; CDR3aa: CASGRFGGFSDEKLFF
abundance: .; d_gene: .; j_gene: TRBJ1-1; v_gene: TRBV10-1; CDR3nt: TGCGCCAGCAGTGAGGACAGAACCCACACTGAAGCTTTCTTT; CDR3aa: CASSEDRTHTEAFF
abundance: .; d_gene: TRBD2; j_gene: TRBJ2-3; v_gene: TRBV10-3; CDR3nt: TGTGCCATCACGGAGCGGGGGGCCACAGATACGCAGTATTTT; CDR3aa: CAITERGATDTQYF
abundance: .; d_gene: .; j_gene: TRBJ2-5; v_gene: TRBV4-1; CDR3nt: TGCGCCAGCAGCCAACTGTCCCGGGGGCCCTCCCAAGAGACCCAGTACTTC; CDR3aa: CASSQLSRGPSQETQYF
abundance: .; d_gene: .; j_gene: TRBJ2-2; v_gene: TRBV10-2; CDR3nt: TGCGCCAGCAGTGATCGTGGGGGGGCCGGGGCCGGGGAGCTGTTTTTT; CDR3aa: CASSDRGGAGAGELFF
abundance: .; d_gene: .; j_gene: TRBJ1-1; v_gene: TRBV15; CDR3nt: TGTGCCACCAGCAGAGATCGGGACAACCCATCTTATGAAGCTTTCTTT; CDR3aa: CATSRDRDNPSYEAFF
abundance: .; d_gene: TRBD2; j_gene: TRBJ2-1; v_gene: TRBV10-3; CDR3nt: TGTGCCATCAGTGGGACTAGCCAAAATGAGCAGTTCTTC; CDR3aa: CAISGTSQNEQFF
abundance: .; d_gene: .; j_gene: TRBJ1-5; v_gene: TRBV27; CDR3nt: TGTGCCAGCAGTTACATTGGCCAGCTCAATAGCAATCAGCCCCAGCATTTT; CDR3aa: CASSYIGQLNSNQPQHF
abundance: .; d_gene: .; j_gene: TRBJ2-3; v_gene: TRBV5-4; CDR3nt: TGTGCCAGCAGCTACCCCGGGCCCACAGATACGCAGTATTTT; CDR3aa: CASSYPGPTDTQYF
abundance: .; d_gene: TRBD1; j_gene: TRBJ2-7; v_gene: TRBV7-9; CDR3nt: TGTGCCAGCAGCTTAGCGGGACAGGACTACGAGCAGTACTTC; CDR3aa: CASSLAGQDYEQYF
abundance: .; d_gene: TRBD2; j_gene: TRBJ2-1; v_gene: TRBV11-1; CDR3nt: TGTGCCAGCAGCCTCCGGACTAGCGGGGGGGAGCAGTTCTTC; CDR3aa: CASSLRTSGGEQFF
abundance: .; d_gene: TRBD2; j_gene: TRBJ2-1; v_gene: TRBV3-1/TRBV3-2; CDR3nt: TGTGCCAGCAGCCAAGGGACTAGCGGGGGGAAACCCTCCTACAATGAGCAGTTCTTC; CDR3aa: CASSQGTSGGKPSYNEQFF
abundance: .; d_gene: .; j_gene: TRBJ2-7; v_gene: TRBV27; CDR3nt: TGTGCCAGCAGTCCTTACAGGTACTACGAGCAGTACTTC; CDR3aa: CASSPYRYYEQYF
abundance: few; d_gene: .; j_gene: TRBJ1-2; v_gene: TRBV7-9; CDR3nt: TGTGCCAGCAGCCGAGAGACAGGTGACTATGGCTACACCTTC; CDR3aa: CASSRETGDYGYTF
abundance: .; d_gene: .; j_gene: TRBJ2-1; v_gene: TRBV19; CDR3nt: TGTGCCAGTAGTAGAGAGGGGAGCTTTTGGAAGTTCTTC; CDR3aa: CASSREGSFWKFF
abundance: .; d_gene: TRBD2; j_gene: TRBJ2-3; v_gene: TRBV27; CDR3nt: TGTGCCAGCAGTCCCCGGGGGGTTAGCACAGATACGCAGTATTTT; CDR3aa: CASSPRGVSTDTQYF
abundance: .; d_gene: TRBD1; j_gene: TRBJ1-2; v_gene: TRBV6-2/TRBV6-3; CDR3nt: TGTGCCAGCAGTTACCCGGCAGGACAGGTTGGGTTCTATGGCTACACCTTC; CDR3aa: CASSYPAGQVGFYGYTF
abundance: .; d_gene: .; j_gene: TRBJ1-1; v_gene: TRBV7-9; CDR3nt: TGTGCCAGCAGCCTCCCCGGGCAAAAGAACACTGAAGCTTTCTTT; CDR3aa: CASSLPGQKNTEAFF
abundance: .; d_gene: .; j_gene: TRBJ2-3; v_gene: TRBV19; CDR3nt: TGTGCCAGTAGTAAATGGACTAGCACAGATACGCAGTATTTT; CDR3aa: CASSKWTSTDTQYF
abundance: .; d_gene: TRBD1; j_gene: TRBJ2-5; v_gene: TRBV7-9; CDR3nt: TGTGCCAGCAGCCCCGGGACAGACAGGGAGACCCAGTACTTC; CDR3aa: CASSPGTDRETQYF
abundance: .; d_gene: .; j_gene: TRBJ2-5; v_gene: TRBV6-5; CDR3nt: TGTGCCAGCACTGTCAGGCCGACCGTCCAAGAGACCCAGTACTTC; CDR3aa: CASTVRPTVQETQYF
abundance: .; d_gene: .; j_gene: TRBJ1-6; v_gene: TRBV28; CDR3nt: TGTGCCAGCAGTCTCGTTCGGGAGTCACCCCTCCACTTT; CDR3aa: CASSLVRESPLHF
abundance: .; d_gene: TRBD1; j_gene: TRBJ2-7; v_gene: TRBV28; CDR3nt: TGTGCCAGCACCTCGGGACAGGGCGCCTACGAGCAGTACTTC; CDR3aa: CASTSGQGAYEQYF
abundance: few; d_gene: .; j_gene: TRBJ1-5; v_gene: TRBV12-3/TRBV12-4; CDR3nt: TGTGCCAGCAGACGCGGGAGGAATCAGCCCCAGCATTTT; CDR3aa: CASRRGRNQPQHF
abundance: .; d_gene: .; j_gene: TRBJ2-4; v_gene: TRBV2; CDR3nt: TGTGCCACCGTCTTGGGACTAGCCAAAAACATTCAGTACTTC; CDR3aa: CATVLGLAKNIQYF
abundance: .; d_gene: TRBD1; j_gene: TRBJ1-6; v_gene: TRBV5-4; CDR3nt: TGTGCCAGCAGCTTGGAGGGGGCGAATAATTCACCCCTCCACTTT; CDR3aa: CASSLEGANNSPLHF
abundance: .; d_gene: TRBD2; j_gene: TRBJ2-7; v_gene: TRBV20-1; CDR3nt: TGCAGTGCTAGTGTACTAGCGGGGAGAGGCGAGCAGTACTTC; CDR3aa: CSASVLAGRGEQYF
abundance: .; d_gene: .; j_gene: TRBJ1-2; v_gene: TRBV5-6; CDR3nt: TGTGCCAGCAGCTTAAAGGGCAGCTACTATGGCTACACCTTC; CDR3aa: CASSLKGSYYGYTF
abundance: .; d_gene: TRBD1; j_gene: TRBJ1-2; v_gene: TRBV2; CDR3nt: TGTGCCAGCAGGCAGAAACCGGGACAGGCTGAAGGCTACACCTTC; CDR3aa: CASRQKPGQAEGYTF
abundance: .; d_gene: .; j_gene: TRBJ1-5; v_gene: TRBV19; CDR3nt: TGTGCCAGTAACGATCTAGGCAGGGACAATCAGCCCCAGCATTTT; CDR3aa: CASNDLGRDNQPQHF
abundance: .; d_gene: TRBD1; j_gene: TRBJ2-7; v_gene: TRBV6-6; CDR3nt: TGTGCCAGCAGTTACCAGTTTGACAGGGGCGGCGAGCAGTACTTC; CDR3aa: CASSYQFDRGGEQYF
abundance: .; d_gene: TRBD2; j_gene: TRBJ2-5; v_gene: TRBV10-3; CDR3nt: TGTGCCACCGGGGGGACTAGCGGGGGTTACCCCCAAGAGACCCAGTACTTC; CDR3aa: CATGGTSGGYPQETQYF